This TCR beta chain was sequenced for a study of blood T cells in healthy people across ages. The study's findings and limits: Conclusively comparing naive with antigen-experienced cells was impossible with unsorted PBMCs. Measured against age, TCR beta diversity per million T cells decreased in a roughly linear manner.

There were healthy Caucasian individuals from Russia, aged roughly 6 to 100, serving as donors. Of note for this clonotype: Its cognate antigen is unknown.

It was with a sample-barcoded 5' primer and a J-beta primer mix that a second PCR of about 6 to 12 cycles was run. A single record per CDR3 protein comes from TCRdb applying MiXCR to the 5' RACE reads. The profile shows 1.2 million to 1.5 million distinct CDR3 sequences, 45% to 70% of them singletons. The trim removed 2 bases at V and 6 bases at J, leaving 4 bases unmatched. This CDR3 is built from 16 residues. Per germline, CDR1 MNHNY and CDR2 SVGAGI (reference sequence). Sequenced sample: blood. The chain uses TRBV6-6 and TRBJ2-3; 14 bases map to TRBD2. The receptor was isolated from a man between 18 and 35 years old in good health. The DNA of the CDR3 is TGTGCCAGCAGTTACCCTGGGACTAGCGGGAGTGATACGCAGTATTTT. Encoded protein: CASSYPGTSGSDTQYF.